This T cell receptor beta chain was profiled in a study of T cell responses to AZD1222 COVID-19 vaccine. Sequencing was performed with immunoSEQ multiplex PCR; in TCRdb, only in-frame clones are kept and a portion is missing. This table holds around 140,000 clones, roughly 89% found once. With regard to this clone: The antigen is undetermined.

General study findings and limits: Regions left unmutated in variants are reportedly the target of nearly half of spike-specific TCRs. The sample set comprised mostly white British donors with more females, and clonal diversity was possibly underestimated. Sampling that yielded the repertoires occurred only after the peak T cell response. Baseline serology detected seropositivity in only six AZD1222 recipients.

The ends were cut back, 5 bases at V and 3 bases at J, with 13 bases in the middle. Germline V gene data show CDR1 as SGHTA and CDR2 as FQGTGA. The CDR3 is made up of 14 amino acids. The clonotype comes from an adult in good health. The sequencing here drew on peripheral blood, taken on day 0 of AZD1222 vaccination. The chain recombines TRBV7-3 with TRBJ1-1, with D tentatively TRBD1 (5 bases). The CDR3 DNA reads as TGTGCCAGCAGCCGCCAGGGAGAGGACACTGAAGCTTTCTTT. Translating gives CASSRQGEDTEAFF.